These T cell receptor beta chains were read from a single sample in a study of blood T cell repertoires in COVID-19. TCRdb's table, derived via immunoSEQ multiplex PCR, lists solely in-frame clones and lacks some. The sample consists of 150,000 to 200,000 clones, roughly nine tenths of them appearing once. Material: peripheral blood. These TCRs come from a woman in her fifties or sixties with COVID-19, enrolled during active disease. Both conserved end residues are part of each CDR3.

>TRBV19
CASSISQGGRSYEQYF
>TRBV2
CASSVLSPLHF
>TRBV6-5
CASSAGAVEKLFF
>TRBV4-3
CASSQTGGSGNTIYF
>TRBV4-1
CASSQRDRGTYEQYF
>TRBV27
CASSFYPSGISYEQYF
>TRBV19
CASITTLIDPAGQGHGELFF
>TRBV30
CAWSVDSGNQPQHF
>TRBV7-3
CASSLGQAGNSPLHF
>TRBV19
CASSAQTGGAYNSPLHF
>TRBV7-2
CASNPHQGLADNEQFF
>TRBV7-2
CASSLVRYEQYF
>TRBV15
CATRKIWGQATEAFF
>TRBV5-6
CASSLVGGRNTEAFF
>TRBV28
CASRDWTGNTEAFF
>TRBV18
CASSPGQTNYEQYF
>TRBV21-1
CASTVDRRRNTIYF
>TRBV14
CASSLWGVGTEAFF
>TRBV5-3
CARRGTSGTRHDQETQYF
>TRBV29-1
CSVEGGSNQPQHF
>TRBV10-3
CAISRAGTGKEKLFF
>TRBV19
CASSPWTGSYEQYF
>TRBV18
CASSPIAGGAKNIQYF
>TRBV7-8
CASSLEARTSGTYEQYF
>TRBV6-2/TRBV6-3
CASSQGLAELNEQFF
>TRBV4-1
CASSQDPLYGYTF
>TRBV9
CASRVGGNTGELFF
>TRBV7-2
CASSLARDRGRGYEQYF
>TRBV21-1
CASSTNQPQHF
>TRBV28
CASSSPSGDNSPLHF
>TRBV9
CASSSQPGLTPLTGANVLTF
>TRBV10-2
CASSGEGYQPQHF
>TRBV19
CASSMGREKVSYEQYF
>TRBV6-2/TRBV6-3
CASRYTVSYEQYF
>TRBV11-3
CASSLGQSYEQYF
>TRBV27
CASSLKFPGVGNTEAFF
>TRBV30
CACLSRRDRDTYEQYF
>TRBV9
CASSAYRTGIRTEAFF
>TRBV30
CAWSKQARIYGYTF
>TRBV9
CASSPRGWQEGGYTF
>TRBV21-1
CASSNGGRGRGDSGNTIYF
>TRBV30
CAWSRGSHSNQPQHF
>TRBV15
CATSRAGATGETQYF
>TRBV2
CASEEETQYF
>TRBV2
CARGDRVNTEAFF
>TRBV19
CASSISGQAAHWTNEKLFF
>TRBV3-1/TRBV3-2
CASSRLARSDEQFF
>TRBV3-1/TRBV3-2
CASSQDSGGAGGYTF